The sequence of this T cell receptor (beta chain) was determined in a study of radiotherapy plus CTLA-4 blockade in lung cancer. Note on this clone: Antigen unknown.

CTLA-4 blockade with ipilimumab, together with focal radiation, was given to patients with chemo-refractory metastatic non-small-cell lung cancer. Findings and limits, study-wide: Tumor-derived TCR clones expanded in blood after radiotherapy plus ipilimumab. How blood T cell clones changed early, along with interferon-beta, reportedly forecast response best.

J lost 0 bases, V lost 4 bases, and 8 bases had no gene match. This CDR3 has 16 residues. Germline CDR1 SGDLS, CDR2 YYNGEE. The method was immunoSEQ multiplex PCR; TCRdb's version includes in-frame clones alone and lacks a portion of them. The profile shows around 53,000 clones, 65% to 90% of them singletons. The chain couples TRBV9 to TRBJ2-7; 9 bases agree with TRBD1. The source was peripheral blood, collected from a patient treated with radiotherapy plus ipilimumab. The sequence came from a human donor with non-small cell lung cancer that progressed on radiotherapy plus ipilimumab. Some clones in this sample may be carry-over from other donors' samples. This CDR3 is CASSSWDRAGSYEQYF. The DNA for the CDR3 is TGTGCCAGCAGCTCATGGGACAGGGCGGGCTCCTACGAGCAGTACTTC.